The 8 T cell receptor beta chains below all came from one sample that was sequenced in a study of identical twins. MiXCR, run by TCRdb on the 5' RACE reads, gives a single entry per CDR3 protein. The table lists 400,000 to 500,000 distinct CDR3 sequences, less than 20% of them singletons. Sequenced: naive T cells sorted from blood. All receptors derive from a man aged 50 to 60 in good health.

The sample holds many counts of this clonotype. This rearrangement joins TRBV25-1 to TRBJ1-2, with 9 bases identical to TRBD1. V shed 0 bases, J shed 2 bases, and the junction held 4 bases outside the gene matches. Germline values: CDR1 MGHDK, CDR2 SYGVNS. There are 16 residues in the CDR3. CDR3 DNA sequence: TGTGCCAGCAGTGAATATTTAGGGACAGGGAACTATGGCTACACCTTC. Its protein product is CASSEYLGTGNYGYTF.

The chain couples TRBV5-1 to TRBJ2-2; 7 bases map to TRBD1. Germline trimming cut 3 bases from V and 2 bases from J; bases unmatched to any gene: 4. Germline CDR1 reads SGHRS; CDR2 reads YFSETQ. CDR3 size: 15 residues. As DNA, the CDR3 is TGCGCCAGCAGCTCGGGACAGCTAAACACCGGGGAGCTGTTTTTT. Translating it yields CASSSGQLNTGELFF.

This clonotype was seen only a few times. The chain employs TRBV7-2 and TRBJ2-5; 12 nucleotides line up with TRBD2. The germline V gene has CDR1 SGHTA and CDR2 FQGNSA. The CDR3 consists of 16 residues. V trimming: 3 bases; J trimming: 5 bases; junction bases outside the gene matches: 7. The CDR3 loop reads CASSFILAGGRETQYF. CDR3 sequence (DNA): TGTGCCAGCAGCTTCATACTAGCGGGGGGAAGGGAGACCCAGTACTTC.

This clonotype showed up just a few times. This chain links TRBV6-2 or TRBV6-3 with TRBJ2-7; TRBD1 might be the D (6 bases). The germline V gene has CDR1 MNHEY and CDR2 SVGEGT. V was cut by 7 bases and J by 2 bases, with 12 bases left in between. The CDR3 consists of 13 residues. In nucleotides, the CDR3 is TGTGCCAGCAAGGACAGAGAAACCTACGAGCAGTACTTC. Translation: CASKDRETYEQYF.

The rearrangement links TRBV20-1 to TRBJ2-7, with D possibly TRBD2 on 6 matching bases. CDR1 and CDR2 (germline): DFQATT, SNEGSKA (reference sequence). With 2 bases removed from V and 4 bases from J, the gap between germline ends came to 9 bases. CDR3 length equals 12 residues. The CDR3 sequence is CSARLREYEQYF. CDR3 sequence (DNA): TGCAGTGCTAGATTGCGGGAATACGAGCAGTACTTC.

This clonotype was counted ten times or more. The chain has TRBV29-1 and TRBJ2-7, with 8 bases lining up with TRBD1. Germline V gives CDR1 SQVTM, CDR2 ANQGSEA. The CDR3 has 14 amino acids. V was pared by 2 bases and J by 4 bases, with 7 bases of the junction left unmatched. In DNA, the CDR3 is TGCAGCGTTGAATTTAGGACAGGGAATTACGAGCAGTACTTC. Amino acids: CSVEFRTGNYEQYF.

This clonotype showed up just a few times. This sequence joins TRBV20-1 and TRBJ2-3, with 9 nucleotides matching TRBD2. V gave up 6 bases and J gave up 6 bases; unmatched junction bases: 7. The CDR3 is 13 residues long. The germline gives CDR1 DFQATT, CDR2 SNEGSKA (reference sequence). CDR3 DNA: TGCAGTGCCAAAGCGGGGGGAATGGATACGCAGTATTTT. Protein: CSAKAGGMDTQYF.

This clonotype was counted only a few times. V usage is TRBV6-5 and J usage is TRBJ1-2, with 8 nucleotides matching TRBD1. Germline CDR1 MNHEY, CDR2 SVGAGI. V shed 4 bases, J shed 4 bases, and the junction held 5 bases outside the gene matches. The CDR3 runs to 14 residues. In DNA form, the CDR3 reads TGTGCCAGCAGTTCTGGGACAGGACTCTATGGCTACACCTTC. This codes for CASSSGTGLYGYTF.